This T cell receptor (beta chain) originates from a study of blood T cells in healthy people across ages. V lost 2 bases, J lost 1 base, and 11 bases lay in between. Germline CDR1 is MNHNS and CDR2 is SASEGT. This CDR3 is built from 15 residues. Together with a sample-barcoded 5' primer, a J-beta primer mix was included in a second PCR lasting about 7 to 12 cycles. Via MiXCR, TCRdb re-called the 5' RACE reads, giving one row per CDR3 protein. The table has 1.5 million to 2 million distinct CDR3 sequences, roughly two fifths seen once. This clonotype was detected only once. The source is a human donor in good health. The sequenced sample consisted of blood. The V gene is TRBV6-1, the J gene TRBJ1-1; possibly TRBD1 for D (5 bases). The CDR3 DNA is TGTGCCAGCAGTGAAAGGGGTGGCTGGAACACTGAAGCTTTCTTT. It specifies CASSERGGWNTEAFF.